This paragraph reports one T cell receptor (beta chain). This entry is derived from a study of T cell changes during pregnancy in multiple sclerosis. The data were produced by immunoSEQ multiplex PCR, yet TCRdb's version contains in-frame clones alone and is incomplete. This table holds tens of thousands of clones, about 88% found once. CDR1 is SGDLS, CDR2 YYNGEE, per germline. J lost 4 bases, V lost 3 bases, and 6 bases had no gene match. The CDR3 loop spans 14 amino acids. The chain links TRBV9 to TRBJ1-2; 7 nucleotides match TRBD1. The sequences come from CD8+ T cells from peripheral blood mononuclear cells, collected after pregnancy. The receptor's source is a female donor in good health, enrolled as a control in a pregnancy study. CDR3 in DNA: TGTGCCAGCAGCGCAGGAGGGGGCCTCTATGGCTACACCTTC. It translates to CASSAGGGLYGYTF.